The 18 T cell receptor beta chains presented below share a single source sample, sequenced in a study of cytomegalovirus exposure and HLA in healthy donors. The study ran its PCR with 60 Vbeta and 13 Jbeta primers. Repertoires were generated with immunoSEQ multiplex PCR, while TCRdb's copy carries only in-frame clones and drops some. The sample lists fewer than 150,000 clones; over 70% were seen once. Specimen: PBMCs. All receptors derive from a male donor in good health and CMV-seronegative.

The chain couples TRBV6-5 to TRBJ1-1, with D hard to call. Germline CDR1 and CDR2: MNHEY and SVGAGI. The CDR3 sequence is 13 residues long. Trimming removed 5 bases from V and 6 bases from J, with 13 bases in between. CDR3 coding DNA: TGTGCCAGCAGTGACGGTGGCGGCCCTGAAGCTTTCTTT. Translating gives CASSDGGGPEAFF.

The chain is built from TRBV6-5 and TRBJ2-1; D not resolved. Per germline, CDR1 MNHEY and CDR2 SVGAGI. The CDR3 sequence is 13 residues long. Trimming removed 2 bases from V and 6 bases from J, with 8 bases in between. CDR3 nucleotides: TGTGCCAGCAGTTACGGGCAGATCAATGAGCAGTTCTTC. It encodes CASSYGQINEQFF.

The chain is built from TRBV21-1 and TRBJ2-7; TRBD2, the D gene given by the table, was not confirmed from the DNA. TRBV21-1 is shown as a pseudogene. The CDR3 is 9 amino acids. The CDR3 DNA reads as TGTGCCAGCGAGGACGAGCAGTACTTC. It yields the protein CASEDEQYF.

This clone appeared once. CDR3 region: CASSPYDRGTEAFF. CDR3 nucleotide sequence: TGTGCCAGCAGCCCATACGATAGGGGCACTGAAGCTTTCTTT. The V gene is TRBV28, the J gene TRBJ1-1, with a tentative D call TRBD1 (5 bases). This CDR3 spans 14 amino acids. The V end lost 6 bases, the J end lost 4 bases, and 15 bases lay between the germline ends. Germline lookup yields CDR1 MDHEN and CDR2 SYDVKM.

The genes are TRBV7-2 and TRBJ2-7; 9 positions match TRBD2. The CDR3 runs 15 residues. Trimming at V came to 1 base and at J to 7 bases, leaving 8 bases not matched to a gene. The germline CDR1 and CDR2 sequences are SGHTA and FQGNSA. In DNA, the CDR3 is TGTGCCAGCAGCTTAGTTAGCGGGGGCTGGGGTGAGCAGTACTTC. Translated, it gives CASSLVSGGWGEQYF.

The V call is TRBV5-1, the J call TRBJ2-5, with D tentatively TRBD2 (5 bases). This CDR3 contains 15 residues. V lost 0 bases, J lost 5 bases, and 14 bases lay in between. Germline V gene lookup returns CDR1 SGHRS and CDR2 YFSETQ. For the CDR3, the DNA is TGCGCCAGCAGCTTGGCCCCGGCGGGCGGGGAGACCCAGTACTTC. Protein: CASSLAPAGGETQYF.

This chain's CDR3 is CAWSARTGANQPQHF. In nucleotides, the CDR3 is TGTGCCTGGAGTGCAAGGACAGGGGCTAATCAGCCCCAGCATTTT. The chain employs TRBV30 and TRBJ1-5; 9 bases line up with TRBD1. The V and J ends lost 1 base and 4 bases, in that order; junction bases with no gene match: 5. This CDR3 is built from 15 residues. Germline V gene data show CDR1 as GTSNPN and CDR2 as SVGIG (reference sequence).

The chain carries TRBV5-4 and TRBJ1-2; D unresolved. Germline V gives CDR1 SGHNT, CDR2 YYREEE (reference sequence). V was pared by 4 bases and J by 4 bases, with 14 bases between. The CDR3 loop spans 14 amino acids. As DNA, the CDR3 is TGTGCCAGCAGCCCAAAAAGGGAGAGCTATGGCTACACCTTC. Translation gives CASSPKRESYGYTF.

This clone was detected a few times. V gene TRBV19 combines with J gene TRBJ1-5; D perhaps matches TRBD1 (6 bases). The V and J ends lost 7 bases and 1 base respectively, with 17 bases between them. CDR3 length equals 16 residues. CDR1 is LNHDA and CDR2 is SQIVND in the germline V gene (reference sequence). This chain's CDR3 is CASNSDRRMSNQPQHF. The CDR3 DNA sequence: TGTGCCAGTAATAGTGACAGGAGAATGAGCAATCAGCCCCAGCATTTT.

A remark on this clone: Different DNA sequences within this sample yield the same CDR3. The CDR3 loop is CASSLGTSGVEQYF. CDR3 bases: TGTGCCAGCAGCTTAGGGACTAGCGGGGTTGAGCAGTACTTC. The rearrangement uses TRBV7-9 and TRBJ2-7; TRBD2 agrees at 12 bases. Germline V gene lookup returns CDR1 SEHNR and CDR2 FQNEAQ (reference sequence). The CDR3 is made up of 14 amino acids. The V and J ends lost 1 base and 7 bases, in that order; junction bases with no gene match: 2.

The chain recombines TRBV10-2 with TRBJ2-1; 10 bases agree with TRBD2. The V segment lost 4 bases and the J segment 8 bases; nucleotides outside the gene matches: 5. There are 14 residues in the CDR3. The germline CDR1 and CDR2 sequences are WSHSY and SAAADI. The CDR3 protein is CASSALAGAHEQFF. The CDR3 DNA follows: TGCGCCAGCAGTGCCCTAGCGGGGGCTCATGAGCAGTTCTTC.

The chain recombines TRBV7-9 with TRBJ2-5, with 8 positions matching TRBD1. The CDR3 totals 12 residues. The V segment lost 7 bases and the J segment 5 bases; nucleotides outside the gene matches: 3. Germline assignment: CDR1 SEHNR and CDR2 FQNEAQ (reference sequence). The CDR3 region has the DNA TGTGCCAGCATCAGACAGGGGGAGACCCAGTACTTC. It encodes CASIRQGETQYF.

The gene calls are TRBV2 and TRBJ1-2; D may be TRBD1 (5 bases). V lost 2 bases, J lost 5 bases, and 12 bases lay in between. The CDR3 is 14 residues long. Per the germline V gene, CDR1 is SNHLY and CDR2 is FYNNEI. CDR3 in DNA: TGTGCCAGCAGTGAATCGGTCAGGGCTTATGGCTACACCTTC. Translating it yields CASSESVRAYGYTF.

DNA of the CDR3: TGTGCCAGCAGTCGGACAGTACGACAAGAGACCCAGTACTTC. As protein: CASSRTVRQETQYF. The chain uses TRBV2 and TRBJ2-5, with D perhaps TRBD1 (6 bases). Germline lookup yields CDR1 SNHLY and CDR2 FYNNEI. CDR3 length equals 14 residues. Trimming left V 5 bases short and J 2 bases short, with 12 bases between.

J is TRBJ2-2 and V is TRBV5-1, with a possible D match to TRBD1 (6 bases). Per the germline V gene, CDR1 is SGHRS and CDR2 is YFSETQ. Trimming stripped 4 bases from V and 2 bases from J, with 12 bases between. The CDR3 contains 15 residues. CDR3 sequence: CASSTGTTNTGELFF. The CDR3 nucleotides read TGCGCCAGCAGCACCGGGACAACCAACACCGGGGAGCTGTTTTTT.

CDR3 sequence reads: CAWGTGENTEAFF. The CDR3, as DNA: TGTGCCTGGGGGACAGGGGAGAACACTGAAGCTTTCTTT. This chain connects TRBV30 to TRBJ1-1, with 10 bases matching TRBD1. Unmatched junction bases numbered 1, after V lost 5 bases and J lost 1 base. The CDR3 totals 13 residues. The germline V gene encodes CDR1 GTSNPN and CDR2 SVGIG (reference sequence).

The rearrangement joins TRBV4-1 to TRBJ1-5, with D unresolved. CDR3 size: 18 residues. Deletions cut 0 bases from V and 0 bases from J, with 15 bases between. CDR1 is MGHRA and CDR2 is YSYEKL in the germline V gene. The CDR3 region has the DNA TGCGCCAGCAGCCAAGATATCACAGTCCTAAATAGCAATCAGCCCCAGCATTTT. It specifies CASSQDITVLNSNQPQHF.

This clone was seen a few times. Additional DNA sequences in this sample encode the identical CDR3. The chain joins TRBV6-5 to TRBJ1-5; TRBD1 might be the D (5 bases). Trimming cost V 6 bases and J 2 bases, with 14 bases left between them. The CDR3 extends over 15 amino acids. Germline loops: CDR1 MNHEY, CDR2 SVGAGI. CDR3 sequence: CASSRGTGGNQPQHF. The CDR3 DNA reads as TGTGCCAGCAGCCGCGGGACTGGCGGCAATCAGCCCCAGCATTTT.